The rows below give T cell receptor beta chains drawn from one sample of a study of OX40 agonist ivuxolimab in advanced cancers. Data came from immunoSEQ multiplex PCR; TCRdb stores just in-frame clones and leaves some out. The repertoire holds 40,000 to 65,000 clones, approximately 90% seen once, with about 1.5% in the top ten. This material consisted of CD4+ or CD8+ T cells sorted from blood, taken in a trial of the OX40 agonist ivuxolimab. The source is an adult with an advanced solid tumor such as melanoma, head and neck, liver or kidney cancer. The CDR3 runs from the conserved cysteine through the conserved F or W. A D gene is named only where the DNA matches it firmly. Clone size is not always given. Where it is, it says once, few, many or a class for expanded clones.

len	d_gene	v_gene	abundance	j_gene	CDR3nt	CDR3aa
16	TRBD1	TRBV2	.	TRBJ1-5	TGTGCCAGCAGTGCCCCGAGGGGACAGGCTAATCAGCCCCAGCATTTT	CASSAPRGQANQPQHF
15	TRBD1	TRBV6-5	.	TRBJ2-2	TGTGCCAGCAGTTCGACAGGGGGTTTCACCGGGGAGCTGTTTTTT	CASSSTGGFTGELFF
15	TRBD1	TRBV6-5	.	TRBJ1-5	TGTGCCAGCAGAACAGGGGGCGGCGGCAATCAGCCCCAGCATTTT	CASRTGGGGNQPQHF
15	TRBD1	TRBV5-1	.	TRBJ1-5	TGCGCCAGCAGCTTGGCCGGGACAGTCAATCAGCCCCAGCATTTT	CASSLAGTVNQPQHF
11	.	TRBV10-3	.	TRBJ2-1	TGTGCCATCGGTGCGTCTAATGAGCAGTTCTTC	CAIGASNEQFF
15	TRBD1	TRBV7-3	once	TRBJ2-3	TGTGCCAGCAGCTTAGGGACAGCTCTCACAGATACGCAGTATTTT	CASSLGTALTDTQYF
18	TRBD1	TRBV11-3	.	TRBJ2-6	TGTGCCAGCAGCTTAGGTAGTGGACAGGGAGTGAGGGCCAACGTCCTGACTTTC	CASSLGSGQGVRANVLTF
15	TRBD1	TRBV7-9	.	TRBJ2-3	TGTGCCAGCAGCTTCCGGGACAGGCACACAGATACGCAGTATTTT	CASSFRDRHTDTQYF
12	.	TRBV11-2	once	TRBJ2-7	TGTGCCAGCAGCCGGGACTTTTACGAGCAGTACTTC	CASSRDFYEQYF
13	.	TRBV7-3	.	TRBJ2-5	TGTGCCAGCAGCTTTCAGGGAGGCGAGACCCAGTACTTC	CASSFQGGETQYF
17	.	TRBV7-9	.	TRBJ2-3	TGTGCCAGCAGCTTAGATCGGCGGGTCCCCCCCCCAGATACGCAGTATTTT	CASSLDRRVPPPDTQYF
14	TRBD1	TRBV2	.	TRBJ1-5	TGTGCCAGCAGTGAACGACAGGGGGTATGGCCCCAGCATTTT	CASSERQGVWPQHF
13	.	TRBV29-1	few	TRBJ1-2	TGCAGCGTCTCCCGGACAACAAACTATGGCTACACCTTC	CSVSRTTNYGYTF
13	.	TRBV2	.	TRBJ1-2	TGTGCCAGCAGCCCAGACACACCTGGAGGCTACACCTTC	CASSPDTPGGYTF
14	.	TRBV6-5	.	TRBJ1-2	TGTGCCAGCAGGGATGGATCAACTAACTATGGCTACACCTTC	CASRDGSTNYGYTF
13	.	TRBV18	.	TRBJ1-3	TGTGCCAGCTCACCAGAGCCCCGGGGAACCATATATTTT	CASSPEPRGTIYF
13	.	TRBV30	.	TRBJ1-2	TGTGCCTGGAGCTTAGGGCAGGCGCAGGGCTACACCTTC	CAWSLGQAQGYTF
13	.	TRBV27	.	TRBJ1-2	TGTGCCAGCAGTTTTGGCAGGGGAAGCGGCTACACCTTC	CASSFGRGSGYTF
13	.	TRBV2	.	TRBJ2-1	TGTGCCAGCAGTGTGGAGGGGGTGGGTGAGCAGTTCTTC	CASSVEGVGEQFF
12	.	TRBV5-6	few	TRBJ1-5	TGTGCCAGCAGCCAGGGCAATCAGCCCCAGCATTTT	CASSQGNQPQHF
16	.	TRBV9	.	TRBJ1-4	TGTGCCAGCAGCCCAAGTCTTCAGGGGCTGGATGAAAAACTGTTTTTT	CASSPSLQGLDEKLFF
15	.	TRBV5-1	.	TRBJ1-1	TGCGCCAGCAGCTTTACGGGCGCCATGAACACTGAAGCTTTCTTT	CASSFTGAMNTEAFF
15	TRBD2	TRBV19	.	TRBJ2-1	TGTGCCAGTAGTATAGGGGTCGGGAGGGCCACTGAGCAGTTCTTC	CASSIGVGRATEQFF
13	.	TRBV10-3	.	TRBJ1-5	TGTGCCATCAGTTTGGAGAGCAATCAGCCCCAGCATTTT	CAISLESNQPQHF
13	.	TRBV11-2	.	TRBJ1-1	TGTGCCAGCAGCTTAGATCGGCGGGGGGTATCTTTCTTT	CASSLDRRGVSFF
11	.	TRBV6-1	.	TRBJ1-1	TGTGCCAGCGGGTCCTACACTGAAGCTTTCTTT	CASGSYTEAFF
14	TRBD2	TRBV29-1	.	TRBJ2-1	TGCAGCGTCTGGACTAGCGGGCGTTACAATGAGCAGTTCTTC	CSVWTSGRYNEQFF
15	.	TRBV11-2	.	TRBJ1-4	TGTGCCAGCAGCTTAAATCCCCGGGTTGGAGAAAAACTGTTTTTT	CASSLNPRVGEKLFF
17	.	TRBV19	.	TRBJ1-4	TGTGCCAGTAGGGCAACCGGGAGGCAAGGGACTAATGAAAAACTGTTTTTT	CASRATGRQGTNEKLFF
13	.	TRBV18	.	TRBJ1-4	TGTGCCAGCTCACCGGGAAGGGATGAAAAACTGTTTTTT	CASSPGRDEKLFF
12	.	TRBV14	.	TRBJ1-2	TGTGCCAGCAGCCAAGTAAACTATGGCTACACCTTC	CASSQVNYGYTF
16	.	TRBV7-2	.	TRBJ2-2	TGTGCCAGCAGCTTAGCCGGGGTGGGTTACACCGGGGAGCTGCTTTTT	CASSLAGVGYTGELLF
12	.	TRBV28	.	TRBJ2-2	TGTGCCAGCAGGATACAGATCGGGGAGCTGTTTTTT	CASRIQIGELFF
15	TRBD2	TRBV9	once	TRBJ2-2	TGTGCCAGCAGCGTACTAGCGGGGGGGACCGGGGAGCTGTTTTTT	CASSVLAGGTGELFF
16	TRBD1	TRBV11-2	.	TRBJ1-2	TGTGCCAGCAGCCCTATTACAGGGGGCTTTAACTATGGCTACACCTTC	CASSPITGGFNYGYTF
14	TRBD1	TRBV6-1	.	TRBJ1-1	TGTGCCAGCAGTGGGGACAGGGAGGGCACTGAAGCTTTCTTT	CASSGDREGTEAFF
14	.	TRBV6-5	.	TRBJ1-2	TGTGCCAGCAGTCGAAGACAGGCTAACTATGGCTACACCTTC	CASSRRQANYGYTF
15	.	TRBV6-1	.	TRBJ2-5	TGTGCCAGCAGTGAACAGGGGGGACAGCAAGAGACCCAGTACTTC	CASSEQGGQQETQYF
17	TRBD1	TRBV2	.	TRBJ2-2	TGTGCCAGCAGCCAAAACTCAGGGGGTCTATCCACCGGGGAGCTGTTTTTT	CASSQNSGGLSTGELFF
15	.	TRBV27	once	TRBJ1-4	TGTGCCAGCAGTACGAAGGCCGCAACTAATGAAAAACTGTTTTTT	CASSTKAATNEKLFF
13	.	TRBV6-5	.	TRBJ1-2	TGTGCCACCCGGACACCTGGTAACTATGGCTACACCTTC	CATRTPGNYGYTF
16	.	TRBV5-1	few	TRBJ1-3	TGCGCCAGCAGCTTGGTTCCGGCGGACTCTGGAAACACCATATATTTT	CASSLVPADSGNTIYF
16	TRBD2	TRBV10-3	few	TRBJ2-1	TGTGCCATCAGTGGCTCGGCAAGCGGGGTGTACAATGAGCAGTTCTTC	CAISGSASGVYNEQFF
17	TRBD2	TRBV27	.	TRBJ2-5	TGTGCCAGCAGTTCAAGACTAGCGGGAGGGCCGCAAGAGACCCAGTACTTC	CASSSRLAGGPQETQYF
14	.	TRBV6-4	.	TRBJ1-2	TGTGCCAGCAGTGACTCGGATAGGGGGACTGGCTACACCTTC	CASSDSDRGTGYTF
17	.	TRBV6-1	.	TRBJ1-3	TGTGCCAGCAGTGACCTCCGAGGAGGGAGCTCTGGAAACACCATATATTTT	CASSDLRGGSSGNTIYF
12	.	TRBV30	.	TRBJ1-2	TGTGCCTGGGCGCAGGGGAACTATGGCTACACCTTC	CAWAQGNYGYTF
13	TRBD1	TRBV19	.	TRBJ1-4	TGTGCCAGTACCAGACAGGGTGCTGAAAAACTGTTTTTT	CASTRQGAEKLFF
13	.	TRBV6-1	.	TRBJ1-2	TGTGCCAGCAGTGAAGAGGCAGGGTATGGCTACACCTTC	CASSEEAGYGYTF
15	TRBD1	TRBV28	.	TRBJ1-4	TGTGCCAGCAGTTTTTCGACAGGGGGAAATGAAAAACTGTTTTTT	CASSFSTGGNEKLFF
16	.	TRBV6-5	.	TRBJ1-1	TGTGCCAGCAGTTACTCAGGACTGCAAATGAACACTGAAGCTTTCTTT	CASSYSGLQMNTEAFF
19	TRBD2	TRBV7-8	.	TRBJ2-3	TGTGCCAGCAGCTTAGCGTTTTTTGGGACTAGCGGGAAGTCGCTGGCGCAGTATTTT	CASSLAFFGTSGKSLAQYF